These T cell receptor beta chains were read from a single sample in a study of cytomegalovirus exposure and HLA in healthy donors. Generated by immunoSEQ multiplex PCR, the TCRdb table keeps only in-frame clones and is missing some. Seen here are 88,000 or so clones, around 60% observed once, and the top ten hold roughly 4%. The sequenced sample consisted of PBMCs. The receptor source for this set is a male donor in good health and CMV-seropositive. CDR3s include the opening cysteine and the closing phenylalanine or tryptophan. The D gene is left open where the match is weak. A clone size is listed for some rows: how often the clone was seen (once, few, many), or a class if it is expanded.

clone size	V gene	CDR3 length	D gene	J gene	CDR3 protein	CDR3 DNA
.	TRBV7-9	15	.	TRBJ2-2	CASSLVGLNTGELFF	TGTGCCAGCAGCTTGGTGGGCCTCAACACCGGGGAGCTGTTTTTT
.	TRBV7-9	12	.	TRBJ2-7	CSSSFQHYEQYF	TGTTCCAGCAGCTTCCAACACTACGAGCAGTACTTC
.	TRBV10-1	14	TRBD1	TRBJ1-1	CASSPIRYRGGAFF	TGCGCCAGCAGTCCAATCCGATACAGGGGTGGAGCTTTCTTT
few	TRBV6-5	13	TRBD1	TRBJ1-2	CASSYSTRDSPSF	TGTGCCAGCAGTTACTCGACCCGGGACAGCCCGTCCTTC
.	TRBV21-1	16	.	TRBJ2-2	CASTVRGYGNTGELFF	TGTGCCAGCACCGTTAGGGGGTACGGGAACACCGGGGAGCTGTTTTTT
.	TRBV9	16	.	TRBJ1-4	CASSPRGRLLEEKLFF	TGTGCCAGCAGCCCGCGCGGTCGACTCTTGGAGGAAAAACTGTTTTTT
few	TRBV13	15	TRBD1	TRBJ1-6	CASSLNRGANSPLHF	TGTGCCAGCAGCTTGAACAGGGGGGCAAATTCACCCCTCCACTTT
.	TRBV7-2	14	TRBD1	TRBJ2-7	CASSAGQGFREQYF	TGTGCCAGCAGCGCGGGACAGGGGTTTAGGGAGCAGTACTTC
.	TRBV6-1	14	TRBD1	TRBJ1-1	CASIRGQMNTEAFF	TGTGCCAGCATTAGGGGACAGATGAACACTGAAGCTTTCTTT
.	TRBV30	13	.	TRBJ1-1	CAWTPWGRAEAFF	TGTGCCTGGACCCCCTGGGGGAGGGCTGAAGCTTTCTTT
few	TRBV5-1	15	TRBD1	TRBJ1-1	CASSLVGQGDTEAFF	TGCGCCAGCAGCTTAGTAGGACAGGGGGACACTGAAGCTTTCTTT
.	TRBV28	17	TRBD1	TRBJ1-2	CASSLSQGAGVAGGYTF	TGTGCCAGCAGTTTATCACAGGGGGCTGGCGTGGCGGGTGGCTACACCTTC
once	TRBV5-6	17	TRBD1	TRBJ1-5	CASSLAGQGIGNQPQHF	TGTGCCAGCAGCTTGGCCGGACAGGGGATCGGCAATCAGCCCCAGCATTTT
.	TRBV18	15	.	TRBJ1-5	CASSPDQGHNQPQHF	TGTGCCAGCTCACCGGATCAGGGTCACAATCAGCCCCAGCATTTT
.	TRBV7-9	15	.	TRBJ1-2	CASSLARSVMDGYTF	TGTGCCAGCAGCTTAGCGCGTTCGGTGATGGATGGCTACACCTTC
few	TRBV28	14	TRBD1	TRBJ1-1	CASTAGTGFTEAFF	TGTGCCAGCACGGCCGGGACAGGGTTCACTGAAGCTTTCTTT
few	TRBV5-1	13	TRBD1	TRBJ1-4	CASSDRVNEKLFF	TGCGCCAGCAGCGACAGGGTGAATGAAAAACTGTTTTTT
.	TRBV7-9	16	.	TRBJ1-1	CASSGAGVWGNTEAFF	TGTGCCAGCAGCGGTGCAGGGGTGTGGGGGAACACTGAAGCTTTCTTT
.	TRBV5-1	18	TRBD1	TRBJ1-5	CASSLTGTGGDSNQPQHF	TGCGCCAGCAGCTTAACGGGGACAGGGGGCGATAGCAATCAGCCCCAGCATTTT
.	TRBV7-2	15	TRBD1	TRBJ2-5	CASSFLDRVKETQYF	TGTGCCAGCAGCTTCTTGGACAGGGTTAAAGAGACCCAGTACTTC
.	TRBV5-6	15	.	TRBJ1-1	CASSLPLGGNTEAFF	TGTGCCAGCAGCTTGCCCCTCGGAGGGAACACTGAAGCTTTCTTT
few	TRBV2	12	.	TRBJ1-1	CASIGGRTEAFF	TGTGCCAGCATAGGGGGACGGACTGAAGCTTTCTTT
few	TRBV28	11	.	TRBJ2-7	CASSTSYEQYF	TGTGCCAGCAGTACTTCCTACGAGCAGTACTTC
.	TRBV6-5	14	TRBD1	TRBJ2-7	CASSPDRAFYEQYF	TGTGCCAGCAGTCCGGACAGGGCCTTCTACGAGCAGTACTTC
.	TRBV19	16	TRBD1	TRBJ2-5	CASSRDRGPETETQYF	TGTGCCAGTAGTCGGGACAGGGGGCCGGAGACAGAGACCCAGTACTTC
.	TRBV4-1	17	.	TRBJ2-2	CASSQETALANTGELFF	TGCGCCAGCAGCCAAGAGACAGCGCTCGCGAACACCGGGGAGCTGTTTTTT
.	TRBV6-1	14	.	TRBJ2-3	CASKRTAGTDTQYF	TGTGCCAGCAAGCGGACCGCCGGCACAGATACGCAGTATTTT
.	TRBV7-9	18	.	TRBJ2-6	CASSPGQLFPRGANVLTF	TGTGCCAGCAGCCCGGGTCAGCTTTTCCCTCGTGGGGCCAACGTCCTGACTTTC
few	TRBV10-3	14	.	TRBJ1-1	CAICEDTSWTEAFF	TGTGCCATATGCGAAGACACCTCGTGGACTGAAGCTTTCTTT
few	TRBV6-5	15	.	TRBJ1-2	CASSYFSDPRDGYTF	TGTGCCAGCAGTTACTTTTCGGACCCGAGGGATGGCTACACCTTC
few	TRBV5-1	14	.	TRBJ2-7	CASRNTQGSYEQYF	TGCGCCAGCAGGAACACCCAGGGCTCCTACGAGCAGTACTTC
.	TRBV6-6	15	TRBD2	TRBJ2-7	CASSWTSGMGYEQYF	TGTGCCAGCAGCTGGACTAGCGGAATGGGCTACGAGCAGTACTTC
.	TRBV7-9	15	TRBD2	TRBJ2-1	CASSLVLAGYNEQFF	TGTGCCAGCAGCTTAGTTCTAGCGGGTTACAATGAGCAGTTCTTC
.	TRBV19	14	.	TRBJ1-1	CASSIPRGYTEAFF	TGTGCCAGTAGTATCCCCAGGGGATACACTGAAGCTTTCTTT
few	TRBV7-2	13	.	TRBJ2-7	CASSLNRGGEQYF	TGTGCCAGCAGCTTAAATAGGGGAGGCGAGCAGTACTTC
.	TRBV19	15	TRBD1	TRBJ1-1	CASSIVGQGNTEAFF	TGTGCCAGTAGTATAGTTGGACAGGGTAACACTGAAGCTTTCTTT
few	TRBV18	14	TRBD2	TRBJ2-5	CASSPLAGVETQYF	TGTGCCAGCTCACCACTAGCGGGAGTAGAGACCCAGTACTTC
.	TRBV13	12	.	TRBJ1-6	CASSFSPGPLHF	TGTGCCAGCAGCTTCTCCCCCGGGCCCCTCCACTTT
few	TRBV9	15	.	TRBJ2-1	CASSGTSGPGRQQFF	TGTGCCAGCAGCGGCACCTCCGGACCAGGGCGACAGCAGTTCTTC
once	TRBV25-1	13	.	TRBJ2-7	CASSPALRYEQYF	TGTGCCAGCAGTCCTGCCCTCAGGTACGAGCAGTACTTC